The present T cell receptor (beta chain) was sequenced within a study of control samples from healthy donors and cancer patients. Produced via immunoSEQ multiplex PCR; TCRdb's table is partial and in-frame only. The sample records about 60,000 clones, 88% being singletons. V lost 5 bases and J lost 7, with 11 bases in between. The CDR3 consists of 11 residues. Per germline, CDR1 GTSNPN and CDR2 SVGIG (reference sequence). This sequence was found in a man aged 50-60 years in good health. Sequencing used blood. The chain recombines TRBV30 with TRBJ1-2, with unresolved D. In DNA, the CDR3 is TGTGCCTGGGTAGGGCTTCTTGGCTACACCTTC. This gives the protein CAWVGLLGYTF.